Each of the 27 T cell receptor beta chains below was sequenced from the same sample in a study of OX40 agonist ivuxolimab in advanced cancers. TCRdb's table, derived via immunoSEQ multiplex PCR, lists solely in-frame clones and lacks some. The table has some 30,000 clones, roughly 81% seen once. Sequencing used CD4+ or CD8+ T cells sorted from blood, obtained in a trial of the OX40 agonist ivuxolimab. The receptors stem from an adult with an advanced solid tumor such as melanoma, head and neck, liver or kidney cancer.

V and J are TRBV2 and TRBJ2-2; D perhaps matches TRBD2 (5 bases). The germline CDR1 and CDR2 sequences are SNHLY and FYNNEI. V lost 6 bases to trimming and J lost 8 bases, with 13 bases between them. This CDR3 spans 13 amino acids. The CDR3 coding sequence is TGTGCCAGCAGCCAAACCCGGGGAGGGGAGCTGTTTTTT. As protein: CASSQTRGGELFF.

V usage is TRBV27 and J usage is TRBJ2-6; no firm D call. This CDR3 is 15 amino acids long. Germline CDR1 MNHEY, CDR2 SMNVEV (reference sequence). V was shortened by 4 bases and J by 3 bases, with 10 bases between the two germline ends. The CDR3 DNA reads TGTGCCAGCAGTTCCCGGGCAGTTGGGGCCAACGTCCTGACTTTC. Amino acids: CASSSRAVGANVLTF.

The chain joins TRBV4-2 to TRBJ1-2; tentatively, D is TRBD1 (6 bases). CDR1 LGHNA and CDR2 YNFKEQ come from the germline V gene. The V end was cut by 3 bases, the J end by 2 bases, with 16 bases between. The CDR3 covers 16 residues. This CDR3 is CASSQASTGKNYGYTF. The DNA for the CDR3 is TGTGCCAGCAGCCAGGCCTCGACAGGAAAAAACTATGGCTACACCTTC.

The gene calls are TRBV11-3 and TRBJ2-1; 10 nucleotides line up with TRBD2. The CDR3 covers 19 residues. V lost 1 base, J lost 0 bases, and 9 bases stayed unmatched. Germline V gene sequence: CDR1 SGHNT, CDR2 YENEEA. CDR3 residues: CASSLGSGSGRASYNEQFF. The CDR3 DNA sequence: TGTGCCAGCAGCTTAGGTTCCGGCAGCGGGAGGGCCTCCTACAATGAGCAGTTCTTC. Variable domain in full (rest from reference TRBV11-3 and TRBJ2-1): EAGVVQSPRYKIIEKKQPVAFWCNPISGHNTLYWYLQNLGQGPELLIRYENEEAVDDSQLPKDRFSAERLKGVDSTLKIQPAELGDSAVYLCASSLGSGSGRASYNEQFFGPGTRLTVL.

The chain employs TRBV19 and TRBJ1-4; 9 nucleotides agree with TRBD1. The V and J ends lost 6 bases and 6 bases, in that order; junction bases with no gene match: 14. This CDR3 spans 17 amino acids. Germline lookup yields CDR1 LNHDA and CDR2 SQIVND (reference sequence). The CDR3 bases are TGTGCCAGTAGCTCCTCCGGGACAGGGTCTGCAGATGAAAAACTGTTTTTT. Translated, it gives CASSSSGTGSADEKLFF.

This sequence joins TRBV28 and TRBJ2-7; D is possibly TRBD2 (6 bases). The V end lost 6 bases, the J end lost 4 bases, and 10 bases lay between the germline ends. Looked up from germline, CDR1 is MDHEN and CDR2 is SYDVKM. This CDR3 is built from 12 residues. This CDR3 is CASSLLAYEQYF. In nucleotides, the CDR3 is TGTGCCAGCAGCCTACTAGCTTACGAGCAGTACTTC.

This chain joins TRBV28 and TRBJ1-1; D uncertain. Germline V gene sequence: CDR1 MDHEN, CDR2 SYDVKM. The V gene lost 3 bases and the J gene lost 0 bases, with 8 bases spanning the gap. The CDR3 is 14 residues long. The chain's CDR3 is CASSLSTLNTEAFF. The CDR3 nucleotides are TGTGCCAGCAGTTTGTCTACCTTGAACACTGAAGCTTTCTTT.

This chain links TRBV19 with TRBJ2-2; D is ambiguous. Germline CDR1 reads LNHDA; CDR2 reads SQIVND (reference sequence). The V end lost 8 bases, the J end lost 6 bases, and 7 bases lay between the germline ends. The CDR3 covers 11 residues. For the CDR3, the DNA is TGTGCCAGTGACACCCCCGGGGAGCTGTTTTTT. This encodes CASDTPGELFF.

The rearrangement uses TRBV7-9 and TRBJ1-1, with 8 positions matching TRBD1. After removal of 3 bases from V and 6 bases from J, the junction contained 15 bases not matched to a gene. The CDR3 is 17 amino acids. Germline values: CDR1 SEHNR, CDR2 FQNEAQ (reference sequence). The CDR3 spells CASSFLKQGPGGPEAFF. Written as DNA, the CDR3 is TGTGCCAGCAGCTTCCTAAAACAGGGCCCAGGGGGCCCTGAAGCTTTCTTT.

The rearrangement uses TRBV7-8 and TRBJ1-2; D call uncertain. The length of the CDR3 is 14 residues. The V gene's germline CDR1 is SGHVS and CDR2 FQNEAQ. V lost 2 bases to trimming and J lost 8 bases, with 15 bases between them. The CDR3, as DNA: TGTGCCAGCAGCTTAAAGTCACTAGGCTGGGGCTACACCTTC. Translating gives CASSLKSLGWGYTF.

V usage is TRBV29-1 and J usage is TRBJ1-2; D uncertain. Germline loops: CDR1 SQVTM, CDR2 ANQGSEA. Trimming took 1 base from V and 4 from J, leaving 10 bases between them. CDR3 size: 13 residues. Here the CDR3 reads CSVEVMSGYGYTF. The CDR3 coding sequence is TGCAGCGTTGAAGTAATGTCGGGCTATGGCTACACCTTC.

This clone was seen a handful of times. The rearrangement joins TRBV6-1 to TRBJ1-4; no clear D. Deletions cut 0 bases from V and 11 bases from J, with 10 bases between. Germline CDR1 MNHNS, CDR2 SASEGT. There are 13 residues in the CDR3. The CDR3 spells CASSEAIGRKLFF. CDR3 coding DNA: TGTGCCAGCAGTGAAGCAATTGGACGTAAACTGTTTTTT.

V is TRBV7-2 and J is TRBJ2-5, with unresolved D. This CDR3 has 13 amino acids. Germline V gene data show CDR1 as SGHTA and CDR2 as FQGNSA. V gave up 6 bases and J gave up 3 bases, with 11 bases separating them. The CDR3 loop is CASSLEIKETQYF. CDR3 nucleotides: TGTGCCAGCAGTCTGGAGATAAAAGAGACCCAGTACTTC.

The CDR3: CSVEEGGRGYTF. The DNA for the CDR3 is TGCAGCGTTGAAGAAGGGGGACGTGGCTACACCTTC. The chain recombines TRBV29-1 with TRBJ1-2; a possible D gene is TRBD1 (6 bases). V lost 0 bases and J lost 7, with 9 bases in between. Germline CDR1 and CDR2: SQVTM and ANQGSEA. The CDR3 length is 12 residues.

This clone was seen a single time. Here the CDR3 reads CASSPPGQGAYTQYF. The CDR3 DNA sequence: TGTGCCAGCAGCCCTCCGGGACAGGGGGCTTATACGCAGTATTTT. The chain couples TRBV9 to TRBJ2-3; 12 bases line up with TRBD1. CDR3 length: 15 amino acids. Trimming at V came to 4 bases and at J to 7 bases, leaving 7 bases not matched to a gene. CDR1 is SGDLS and CDR2 is YYNGEE in the germline V gene.

This clone was recorded once. The V and J genes are TRBV4-1 and TRBJ2-1; 10 bases match TRBD1. CDR1 MGHRA and CDR2 YSYEKL come from the germline V gene. V lost 3 bases, J lost 12 bases, and 5 bases stayed unmatched. The CDR3 is 13 residues long. CDR3: CASSQTGGALQFF. The CDR3 coding sequence is TGCGCCAGCAGCCAGACAGGGGGCGCTTTGCAGTTCTTC.

The rearrangement links TRBV6-1 to TRBJ2-3, with 8 bases fitting TRBD2. This CDR3 contains 16 residues. After removal of 2 bases from V and 0 bases from J, the junction contained 4 bases not matched to a gene. Germline CDR1 and CDR2: MNHNS and SASEGT. In DNA form, the CDR3 reads TGTGCCAGCAGTGAACGGGGGGGTCTTAGCACAGATACGCAGTATTTT. Its translation: CASSERGGLSTDTQYF.

This chain uses TRBV6-1 with TRBJ2-7; D remains ambiguous. This CDR3 has 13 residues. Germline V lookup: CDR1 MNHNS, CDR2 SASEGT. V lost 2 bases to trimming and J lost 2 bases, with 7 bases between them. CDR3 loop: CASSENGPYEQYF. The DNA of the CDR3 is TGTGCCAGCAGTGAAAATGGGCCCTACGAGCAGTACTTC.

J is TRBJ1-3 and V is TRBV4-1; D is unclear. Trimming cost V 1 base and J 4 bases, with 14 bases left between them. Germline lookup yields CDR1 MGHRA and CDR2 YSYEKL. CDR3 length equals 16 residues. The CDR3 bases are TGCGCCAGCAGCCAAGCGTTGAGGGCTGGCGGAAACACCATATATTTT. It encodes CASSQALRAGGNTIYF.

V usage is TRBV2 and J usage is TRBJ2-7; D is possibly TRBD1 or TRBD2 (5 bases each). V lost 3 bases to trimming and J lost 5 bases, with 11 bases between them. The CDR3 extends over 13 amino acids. Germline V gene data show CDR1 as SNHLY and CDR2 as FYNNEI. CDR3 coding DNA: TGTGCCAGCAGTGAGCTACGGGGCCACGAGCAGTACTTC. It is translated as CASSELRGHEQYF.

The V gene is TRBV5-4, the J gene TRBJ2-7, with 7 bases identical to TRBD1. Germline trimming cut 2 bases from V and 4 bases from J; bases unmatched to any gene: 9. Germline-derived CDR1 and CDR2 are SGHNT and YYREEE (reference sequence). The CDR3 runs to 15 residues. The CDR3 loop is CASSFSTGIIYEQYF. The CDR3 nucleotides are TGTGCCAGCAGCTTCTCGACAGGGATTATTTACGAGCAGTACTTC.

This rearrangement joins TRBV5-1 to TRBJ2-2, with 7 bases lining up with TRBD1. This CDR3 has 15 residues. V was clipped by 4 bases and J by 1 base; unmatched bases: 4. Germline V gene data show CDR1 as SGHRS and CDR2 as YFSETQ. The CDR3 DNA reads TGCGCCAGCAGCGAACAGGGGTGGAACACCGGGGAGCTGTTTTTT. Its protein product is CASSEQGWNTGELFF. The full variable domain, completed using reference TRBV5-1 and TRBJ2-2, is KAGVTQTPRYLIKTRGQQVTLSCSPISGHRSVSWYQQTPGQGLQFLFEYFSETQRNKGNFPGRFSGRQFSNSRSEMNVSTLELGDSALYLCASSEQGWNTGELFFGEGSRLTVL.

The chain couples TRBV4-1 to TRBJ2-1; TRBD2 agrees at 7 bases. V trimming: 4 bases; J trimming: 8 bases; junction bases outside the gene matches: 8. There are 14 residues in the CDR3. CDR1 MGHRA and CDR2 YSYEKL come from the germline V gene. The DNA of the CDR3 is TGCGCCAGCAGCCGGGGGGTAGCGGGCGATGAGCAGTTCTTC. Translated: CASSRGVAGDEQFF.

The V and J genes are TRBV7-2 and TRBJ1-2; 7 bases fit TRBD1. V was clipped by 4 bases and J by 8 bases; unmatched bases: 4. Germline loops: CDR1 SGHTA, CDR2 FQGNSA. The CDR3 is 12 amino acids. The chain's CDR3 is CASSSTGDGYTF. CDR3 DNA: TGTGCCAGCAGCTCTACAGGGGACGGCTACACCTTC.

V is TRBV21-1 and J is TRBJ2-1; the tabulated D call, TRBD2, remains unverified against the DNA. TRBV21-1 is deemed a pseudogene. This CDR3 spans 15 amino acids. The CDR3: CASSTQRGGRNEQFF. The CDR3 nucleotides are TGTGCCAGCAGCACCCAGCGGGGGGGCCGGAATGAGCAGTTCTTC.

The chain combines TRBV11-2 with TRBJ1-2; 8 bases match TRBD1. The CDR3 contains 14 residues. Trimming at V came to 6 bases and at J to 4 bases, leaving 7 bases not matched to a gene. Germline loops: CDR1 SGHAT, CDR2 FQNNGV. The CDR3 region is CASRSTGDLYGYTF. The CDR3 coding sequence is TGTGCCAGCAGATCGACAGGGGATCTCTATGGCTACACCTTC.

The chain combines TRBV11-2 with TRBJ1-5; the D is unclear. The CDR3 is 14 amino acids. Germline lookup yields CDR1 SGHAT and CDR2 FQNNGV. Trimming took off 2 bases at V and 9 bases at J, with 14 bases between the two ends. The CDR3 loop reads CASSLLGAMGPQHF. In nucleotides, the CDR3 is TGTGCCAGCAGCTTACTGGGAGCCATGGGGCCCCAGCATTTT. The full variable domain, with the rest looked up from reference TRBV11-2 and TRBJ1-5, is EAGVAQSPRYKIIEKRQSVAFWCNPISGHATLYWYQQILGQGPKLLIQFQNNGVVDDSQLPKDRFSAERLKGVDSTLKIQPAKLEDSAVYLCASSLLGAMGPQHFGDGTRLSIL.